The 9 T cell receptor beta chains listed next were all sequenced from one sample in a study of blood T cell repertoires in COVID-19. TCRdb's table, derived via immunoSEQ multiplex PCR, lists solely in-frame clones and lacks some. Among roughly 230,000 clones, approximately 81% were seen once, and the ten largest hold around 6.3%. Specimen: PBMCs or T cells enriched from blood (not recorded which). These receptors were collected from a woman aged 45 to 65 who had been exposed to COVID-19.

This chain uses TRBV6-5 with TRBJ2-2; weak D call: TRBD1 (5 bases). This CDR3 region has 15 residues. CDR1 MNHEY and CDR2 SVGAGI come from the germline V gene. V dropped 2 bases and J dropped 4 bases, with 11 bases sitting between them. CDR3 protein: CASSYGDRGTGELFF. CDR3 coding DNA: TGTGCCAGCAGTTACGGAGATAGGGGCACCGGGGAGCTGTTTTTT.

The V and J genes are TRBV2 and TRBJ1-6; 7 nucleotides line up with TRBD1. CDR3 size: 18 residues. V lost 10 bases, J lost 0 bases, and 15 bases stayed unmatched. Germline V gene sequence: CDR1 SNHLY, CDR2 FYNNEI. Here the CDR3 reads CATSKAGTASSYNSPLHF. The CDR3 nucleotides are TGTGCCACCTCGAAGGCCGGGACAGCAAGCTCCTATAATTCACCCCTCCACTTT.

The chain joins TRBV14 to TRBJ1-6, with D possibly being TRBD1 (5 bases). Trimming cost V 3 bases and J 15 bases, with 15 bases left between them. Germline V CDR1 and CDR2: SGHDN, FVKESK. CDR3 length equals 13 residues. DNA of the CDR3: TGTGCCAGCAGCCAGGGGGGGATCAGTCGCCTCCACTTT. Its protein is CASSQGGISRLHF.

The rearrangement joins TRBV5-1 to TRBJ1-1, with D perhaps TRBD1 (5 bases). The CDR3 totals 16 residues. Trimming took off 0 bases at V and 0 bases at J, with 12 bases between the two ends. From germline, CDR1 is SGHRS and CDR2 YFSETQ. Written as DNA, the CDR3 is TGCGCCAGCAGCTTGGGGGCAGGGCCTATGAACACTGAAGCTTTCTTT. Protein: CASSLGAGPMNTEAFF.

The chain has TRBV29-1 and TRBJ2-7; weak D call: TRBD1 (6 bases). The CDR3 sequence is 11 residues long. V was trimmed by 6 bases and J by 4 bases, leaving 10 bases between them. Germline V gene data show CDR1 as SQVTM and CDR2 as ANQGSEA. CDR3 sequence reads: CSVLQGYEQYF. The CDR3 DNA follows: TGCAGCGTGTTACAGGGATACGAGCAGTACTTC.

This rearrangement joins TRBV6-2 or TRBV6-3 to TRBJ1-2; D is ambiguous. CDR1 MNHEY and CDR2 SVGEGT come from the germline V gene. The V gene lost 0 bases and the J gene lost 8 bases, with 10 bases spanning the gap. There are 13 residues in the CDR3. In DNA form, the CDR3 reads TGTGCCAGCAGTTACTCGGTCACGGGGGGCTACACCTTC. As protein: CASSYSVTGGYTF.

The chain joins TRBV5-1 to TRBJ1-3; D not resolved. The CDR3 contains 17 residues. V lost 1 base and J 3 bases, leaving 17 bases between the germline ends. In germline, CDR1 is SGHRS, CDR2 YFSETQ. CDR3 DNA: TGCGCCAGCAGCTTGAATTTTCCGGGAGACATTGGAAACACCATATATTTT. Translated: CASSLNFPGDIGNTIYF.

The J gene is TRBJ2-2, the V gene TRBV9, with 10 nucleotides matching TRBD1. The V segment lost 4 bases and the J segment 5 bases; nucleotides outside the gene matches: 11. The CDR3 extends over 17 amino acids. Germline V gives CDR1 SGDLS, CDR2 YYNGEE. CDR3 loop: CASSPTPDRGRTGELFF. Here the CDR3 DNA reads TGTGCCAGCAGCCCGACCCCAGACAGGGGGCGGACCGGGGAGCTGTTTTTT.

The chain carries TRBV4-1 and TRBJ2-7, with TRBD2 matching 7 bases. Trimming at V came to 1 base and at J to 2 bases, leaving 5 bases not matched to a gene. The V gene's germline CDR1 is MGHRA and CDR2 YSYEKL. CDR3 length: 15 amino acids. The CDR3 bases are TGCGCCAGCAGCCAAGGGGCCAGCGGGACCTACGAGCAGTACTTC. It specifies CASSQGASGTYEQYF.